This T cell receptor beta chain emerged from a study of blood T cells in healthy people across ages. For the second PCR, which ran for about 6 to 11 cycles, a sample-barcoded 5' primer and a J-beta primer mix were used. Each CDR3 protein is one row after TCRdb ran MiXCR on the 5' RACE reads. The sample yields almost 1 million distinct CDR3 sequences, roughly 47% seen once. CDR3 length equals 12 residues. Germline lookup yields CDR1 SGHTA and CDR2 FQGNSA. Trimming pared 5 bases from V and 8 bases from J, leaving 10 bases between. V gene TRBV7-2 combines with J gene TRBJ2-1; D unresolved. This clonotype originated in a woman between 55 and 75 years old in good health. Sequencing input: blood. The CDR3 is CASSPRSHEQFF. CDR3 DNA sequence: TGTGCCAGCAGCCCCAGGAGTCATGAGCAGTTCTTC.